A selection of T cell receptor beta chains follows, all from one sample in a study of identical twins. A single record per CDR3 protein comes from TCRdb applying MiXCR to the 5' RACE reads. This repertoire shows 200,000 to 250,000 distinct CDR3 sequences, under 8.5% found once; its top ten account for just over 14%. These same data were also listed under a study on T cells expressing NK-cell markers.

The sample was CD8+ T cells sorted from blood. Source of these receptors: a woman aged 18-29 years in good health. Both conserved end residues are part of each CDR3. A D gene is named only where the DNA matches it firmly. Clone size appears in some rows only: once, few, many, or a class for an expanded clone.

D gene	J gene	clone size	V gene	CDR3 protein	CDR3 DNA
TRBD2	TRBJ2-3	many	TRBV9	CASSVAGGVTDTQYF	TGTGCCAGCAGCGTTGCGGGGGGGGTCACAGATACGCAGTATTTT
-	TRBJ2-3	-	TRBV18	CASSPPGQGQYF	TGTGCCAGCTCACCACCGGGGCAGGGACAGTATTTT
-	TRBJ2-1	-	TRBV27	CAGEADGLSYNEQFF	TGTGCCGGTGAAGCCGACGGGCTATCCTACAATGAGCAGTTCTTC
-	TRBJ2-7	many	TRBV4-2	CASSQELARHEQYF	TGTGCCAGCAGCCAGGAGCTAGCCCGCCACGAGCAGTACTTC
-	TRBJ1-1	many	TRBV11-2	CASSFWENTEAFF	TGTGCCAGCAGCTTTTGGGAGAACACTGAAGCTTTCTTT
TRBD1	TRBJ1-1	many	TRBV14	CASSQDRGLLRNTEAFF	TGTGCCAGCAGCCAGGACAGGGGACTCCTTAGGAACACTGAAGCTTTCTTT
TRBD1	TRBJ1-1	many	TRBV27	CASRTGATEAFF	TGTGCCAGCAGGACAGGGGCCACTGAAGCTTTCTTT
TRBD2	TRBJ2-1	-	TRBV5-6	CASSPASGHEQFF	TGTGCCAGCAGCCCGGCTAGCGGCCATGAGCAGTTCTTC
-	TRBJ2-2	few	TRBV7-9	CASIKDSFRGELFF	TGTGCCAGCATCAAAGACTCCTTTCGCGGGGAGCTGTTTTTT
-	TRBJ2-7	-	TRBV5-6	CASSLGGAIGSEQYF	TGTGCCAGCAGCTTGGGCGGGGCCATCGGATCCGAGCAGTACTTC
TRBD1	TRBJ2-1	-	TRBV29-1	CSIGTGGSEQFF	TGCAGCATAGGGACAGGGGGGAGTGAGCAGTTCTTC
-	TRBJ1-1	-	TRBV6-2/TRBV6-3	CASRTGRIEAFF	TGTGCCAGCAGGACGGGACGGATTGAAGCTTTCTTT
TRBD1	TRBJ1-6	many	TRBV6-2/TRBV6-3	CASSDRENSPLHF	TGTGCCAGCAGCGACAGGGAAAATTCACCCCTCCACTTT
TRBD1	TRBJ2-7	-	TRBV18	CASSPNRGRKNEQYF	TGTGCCAGCTCACCTAACAGGGGGCGAAAAAACGAGCAGTACTTC
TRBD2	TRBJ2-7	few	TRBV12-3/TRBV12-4	CASSGLAGLSSSYEQYF	TGTGCCAGCAGCGGACTAGCGGGGTTATCGAGCTCCTACGAGCAGTACTTC
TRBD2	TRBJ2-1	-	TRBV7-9	CASSLTSGSHYNEQFF	TGTGCCAGCAGCTTGACTAGCGGGAGCCATTACAATGAGCAGTTCTTC
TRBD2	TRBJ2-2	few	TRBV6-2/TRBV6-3	CASSYGTSGRNPNTGELFF	TGTGCCAGCAGTTATGGGACTAGCGGGAGGAATCCTAACACCGGGGAGCTGTTTTTT
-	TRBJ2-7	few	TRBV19	CASSAGPVKYEQYF	TGTGCCAGTAGTGCTGGACCAGTCAAGTACGAGCAGTACTTC
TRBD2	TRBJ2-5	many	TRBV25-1	CASSEHKFLKPGLVKETQYF	TGTGCCAGCAGTGAACATAAATTTCTAAAACCGGGACTAGTGAAAGAGACCCAGTACTTC
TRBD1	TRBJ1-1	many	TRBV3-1	CASSQELSGGVNTEAFF	TGTGCCAGCAGCCAAGAGCTGTCAGGGGGCGTGAACACTGAAGCTTTCTTT
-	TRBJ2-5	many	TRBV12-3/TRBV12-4	CASSLVSREETQYF	TGTGCCAGCAGTTTAGTATCTCGGGAAGAGACCCAGTACTTC
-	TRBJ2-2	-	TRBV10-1	CASSDAGAGELFF	TGCGCCAGCAGTGACGCCGGGGCCGGGGAGCTGTTTTTT
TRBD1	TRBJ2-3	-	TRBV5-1	CASTLARGPTDTQYF	TGCGCCAGCACCCTGGCGAGGGGGCCGACAGATACGCAGTATTTT
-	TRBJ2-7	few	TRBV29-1	CSVERAGSSYEQYF	TGCAGCGTTGAAAGGGCGGGCAGTTCCTACGAGCAGTACTTC
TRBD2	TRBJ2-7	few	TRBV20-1	CSARDPSGTTHYEQYF	TGCAGTGCTAGAGACCCATCCGGGACTACTCACTACGAGCAGTACTTC
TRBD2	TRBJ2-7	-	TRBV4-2	CASSHAVSGGALYEQYF	TGTGCCAGCAGCCACGCCGTTAGCGGGGGGGCCCTTTACGAGCAGTACTTC
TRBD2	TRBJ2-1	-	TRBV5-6	CASSPTSAIGEQFF	TGTGCCAGCAGCCCGACTAGCGCCATAGGGGAGCAGTTCTTC
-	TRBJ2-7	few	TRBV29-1	CSVVGRGRSYEQYF	TGCAGCGTTGTCGGGAGGGGGCGCTCCTACGAGCAGTACTTC
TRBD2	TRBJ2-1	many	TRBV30	CAWSSGNSYNEQFF	TGTGCCTGGTCTAGCGGAAACTCCTACAATGAGCAGTTCTTC
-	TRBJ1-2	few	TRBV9	CASSVAGGGYGYTF	TGTGCCAGCAGCGTAGCTGGGGGTGGCTATGGCTACACCTTC
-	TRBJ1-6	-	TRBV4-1	CASSQANSPLHF	TGCGCCAGCAGCCAAGCTAATTCACCCCTCCACTTT
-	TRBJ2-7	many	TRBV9	CASSAWDGDREQYF	TGTGCCAGCAGCGCCTGGGACGGGGATCGGGAGCAGTACTTC
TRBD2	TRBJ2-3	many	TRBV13	CASSPPGLAGGDTQYF	TGTGCCAGCAGCCCACCGGGACTAGCGGGAGGTGATACGCAGTATTTT
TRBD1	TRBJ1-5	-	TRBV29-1	CSVVTGEDGQPQHF	TGCAGCGTTGTAACAGGGGAAGATGGACAGCCCCAGCATTTT
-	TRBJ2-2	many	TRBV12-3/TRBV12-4	CASKESGELFF	TGTGCCAGCAAAGAGTCCGGGGAGCTGTTTTTT
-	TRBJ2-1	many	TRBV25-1	CASSEQGGNEQFF	TGTGCCAGCAGTGAACAAGGGGGAAATGAGCAGTTCTTC
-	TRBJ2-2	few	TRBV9	CASSVGGLGTGELFF	TGTGCCAGCAGCGTAGGAGGCTTGGGGACCGGGGAGCTGTTTTTT
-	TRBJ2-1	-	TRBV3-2	CATCPPDRAYNEQFF	TGTGCCACCTGCCCACCAGACAGGGCGTACAATGAGCAGTTCTTC
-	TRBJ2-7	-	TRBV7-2	CASSLGRVYSYEQYF	TGTGCCAGCAGCTTAGGCAGGGTGTACTCCTACGAGCAGTACTTC
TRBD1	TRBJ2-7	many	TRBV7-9	CASSSPGQGNYEQYF	TGTGCCAGCAGCTCGCCGGGACAGGGAAACTACGAGCAGTACTTC
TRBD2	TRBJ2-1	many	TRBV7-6	CASSVGLVGNEQFF	TGTGCCAGCAGCGTCGGACTAGTGGGCAATGAGCAGTTCTTC
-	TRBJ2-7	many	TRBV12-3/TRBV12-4	CASSLAGQIYEQYF	TGTGCCAGCAGTTTGGCGGGACAGATCTACGAGCAGTACTTC
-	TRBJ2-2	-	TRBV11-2	CASSLGMVPRANTGELFF	TGTGCCAGCAGCTTAGGAATGGTTCCCAGGGCAAACACCGGGGAGCTGTTTTTT
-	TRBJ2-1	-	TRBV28	CASRPGPGGSYNEQFF	TGTGCCAGCAGGCCAGGGCCTGGGGGCTCCTACAATGAGCAGTTCTTC
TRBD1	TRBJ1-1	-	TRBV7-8	CASSRTGGEAFF	TGTGCCAGCAGCCGAACAGGGGGAGAAGCTTTCTTT